Following are 17 T cell receptor beta chains from one sample sequenced in a study of T cell clonality in common variable immunodeficiency. Clones were sequenced by immunoSEQ multiplex PCR, and TCRdb holds only the in-frame ones, with some missing. The repertoire has 40,000 to 65,000 clones, none seen only once; the ten largest take more than 3%. The sequencing sample was made of peripheral blood mononuclear cells. All receptors derive from a person between 18 and 70 years old in good health.

This clone was seen ten or more times. The read finishes 3 residues shy of the CDR3 end, and the germline J gene is used to complete it. The rearrangement uses TRBV20-1 and TRBJ2-1; 8 bases match TRBD2. Trimming removed 6 bases from V and 6 bases from J; junction bases left unmatched: 7. Germline V lookup: CDR1 DFQATT, CDR2 SNEGSKA (reference sequence). This CDR3 is 13 amino acids long. The sequenced part of the CDR3 DNA is TGCAGTGCACTGGGACTAGTACGCAATGAG. Amino acid sequence: CSALGLVRNE. The CDR3, in full, reads CSALGLVRNEQFF.

The sample holds many counts of this clone. Read sequence stops 3 residues before the CDR3 end, and the germline J gene provides the missing end. This chain uses TRBV10-3 with TRBJ2-6, with unresolved D. CDR1 is ENHRY, CDR2 SYGVKD, per germline. The V end was cut by 6 bases, the J end by 1 base, with 4 bases between. The CDR3 totals 13 residues. The part of the CDR3 DNA that was read is TGTGCCATCAGCGGTTCTGGGGCCAACGTC. It is translated as CAISGSGANV. The whole CDR3 protein is CAISGSGANVLTF.

This clone has more than one count but fewer than ten. The sequence runs out 3 residues before the end of the CDR3; the remainder is reconstructed from the germline J gene. The V and J genes are TRBV19 and TRBJ1-4; possibly TRBD1 for D (5 bases). From germline, CDR1 is LNHDA and CDR2 SQIVND (reference sequence). This CDR3 has 13 amino acids. The germline V and J ends were trimmed by 7 bases and 4 bases, with 10 bases remaining between them. Partial CDR3 DNA: TGTGCCAGTAACGGGGGGGGTAATGAAAAA. As protein: CASNGGGNEK. The whole CDR3 sequence reads CASNGGGNEKLFF.

This clone was seen many times. The read halts 3 residues ahead of the CDR3 end, with the missing end drawn from the germline J gene. This sequence joins TRBV10-3 and TRBJ1-6; D is uncertain. The CDR3 extends over 15 amino acids. CDR1 and CDR2 from the germline V gene are ENHRY and SYGVKD. Trimming cost V 8 bases and J 8 bases, with 19 bases left between them. The DNA read from the CDR3 is TGTGCCATCGGAGGCGGGAGGGAATTGGATTCACCC. Amino acid sequence: CAIGGGRELDSP. In full, the CDR3 reads CAIGGGRELDSPLHF.

The covered CDR3 bases are TGTGCCAGCAGCATTAGTGGAGGGGAGACC. It specifies CASSISGGET. The whole CDR3 is CASSISGGETQYF. The chain joins TRBV7-6 to TRBJ2-5; D might be TRBD2 (6 bases). The sequence runs out 3 residues before the end of the CDR3; the remainder is reconstructed from the germline J gene. V lost 5 bases to trimming and J lost 5 bases, with 12 bases between them. CDR1 is SGHVS, CDR2 FNYEAQ, per germline. This CDR3 spans 13 amino acids.

This clone was seen many times. The sequenced fragment ends 3 residues before the CDR3 boundary, so the rest is inferred from the germline J gene. The rearrangement joins TRBV7-3 to TRBJ2-5; 12 bases are a match to TRBD1. The germline gives CDR1 SGHTA, CDR2 FQGTGA. This CDR3 contains 18 residues. J was trimmed by 0 bases and V by 2 bases; bases with no gene match: 7. The CDR3 is CASSLHGTGGRYQETQYF. CDR3 DNA, as far as it was read: TGTGCCAGCAGCTTACATGGGACAGGGGGCCGGTACCAAGAGACC.

This clone was observed many times. The CDR3 is cut off 3 residues early in the read; its end comes from the germline J gene. The J gene is TRBJ2-3, the V gene TRBV30, with unresolved D. Germline loops: CDR1 GTSNPN, CDR2 SVGIG (reference sequence). Trimming stripped 5 bases from V and 4 bases from J, with 13 bases between. CDR3 length equals 13 residues. CDR3 DNA (partial): TGTGCCTGGGGAAGGGTCCCCCCAGATACG. This sequence encodes CAWGRVPPDT. The complete CDR3 protein is CAWGRVPPDTQYF.

Details on this clone: The missing CDR3 end, 3 residues past where the read stops, is filled in from the germline J gene. The chain combines TRBV11-3 with TRBJ1-1; possible D gene TRBD1, 6 bases. This CDR3 is built from 14 residues. The germline V gene has CDR1 SGHNT and CDR2 YENEEA. The V end lost 0 bases, the J end lost 7 bases, and 12 bases lay between the germline ends. The CDR3 reads CASSLEGGEFEAFF. The CDR3 DNA, read in part, is TGTGCCAGCAGCTTAGAAGGGGGGGAATTTGAA. The full variable domain, completed using reference TRBV11-3 and TRBJ1-1, is EAGVVQSPRYKIIEKKQPVAFWCNPISGHNTLYWYLQNLGQGPELLIRYENEEAVDDSQLPKDRFSAERLKGVDSTLKIQPAELGDSAVYLCASSLEGGEFEAFFGQGTRLTVV.

This clone has just a few counts. The CDR3 end lies 3 residues beyond the end of the read and is filled in from the germline J gene. This chain joins TRBV19 and TRBJ2-7, with D possibly TRBD2 on 5 matching bases. Deletions cut 4 bases from V and 4 bases from J, with 20 bases between. Germline V gene data show CDR1 as LNHDA and CDR2 as SQIVND (reference sequence). The CDR3 sequence is 16 residues long. The chain's CDR3 is CASSTGLTNLVYEQYF. Partial CDR3 DNA: TGTGCCAGTAGTACTGGACTTACCAACTTAGTATACGAG.

The table lists this clone with many counts. The observed sequence ends 3 residues before the CDR3 terminus, with the missing tail filled in from the germline J gene. J is TRBJ2-2 and V is TRBV30, with 10 positions matching TRBD2. Trimming took 2 bases from V and 6 from J; bases not matched to a gene: 6. CDR1 is GTSNPN, CDR2 SVGIG, per germline (reference sequence). This CDR3 has 15 amino acids. CDR3 sequence reads: CAWSFLAGGPGELFF. The covered CDR3 bases are TGTGCCTGGAGTTTCTTAGCGGGAGGTCCCGGGGAG.

This clone was seen more than once but under ten times. The CDR3 protein is CASSEAAGRTIQETYTF. The sequenced part of the CDR3 DNA is TGTGCCAGCAGTGAAGCCGCCGGCAGGACTATCCAAGAGACC. The chain links TRBV2 to TRBJ1-2; D remains ambiguous. The read ends 3 residues before the CDR3 terminus; that terminus is restored from the germline J gene. CDR3 length: 17 amino acids. CDR1 is SNHLY and CDR2 is FYNNEI in the germline V gene.

The sample holds many counts of this clone. Coverage ceases 3 residues before the CDR3 finishes, and the germline J gene fills in the end. The rearrangement uses TRBV18 and TRBJ2-3; 9 nucleotides align to TRBD2. CDR3 length: 16 residues. J lost 2 bases, V lost 6 bases, and 9 bases had no gene match. Germline CDR1 reads KGHSH; CDR2 reads LQKENI. The chain's CDR3 is CASSLSREGPTDTQYF. The CDR3 bases that were read are TGTGCCAGCTCTCTTTCGCGGGAGGGCCCCACAGATACG.

As for this clone: The CDR3 end is not reached by the read, which stops 3 residues before it; the germline J gene fills it in. V and J are TRBV7-6 and TRBJ2-7; D gene ambiguous. The CDR3 runs to 13 residues. Germline values: CDR1 SGHVS, CDR2 FNYEAQ. Trimming stripped 0 bases from V and 5 bases from J, with 8 bases between. The sequenced part of the CDR3 DNA is TGTGCCAGCAGCTTAGCAGGGTCCCACGAG. It is translated as CASSLAGSHE. The whole CDR3 protein is CASSLAGSHEQYF.

With respect to this clone: The read terminates 3 residues ahead of where the CDR3 ends, so the germline J gene completes it. The genes are TRBV5-5 and TRBJ1-5, with D uncertain. CDR3 size: 13 residues. CDR1 and CDR2 (germline): SGHKS, YYEKEE (reference sequence). V lost 2 bases and J lost 4, with 7 bases in between. CDR3 DNA (partial): TGTGCCAGCAGCTTACTACCGAATCAGCCC. This gives the protein CASSLLPNQP. The full CDR3 protein reads CASSLLPNQPQHF.

Remarks on this clone: The sequenced fragment ends 3 residues before the CDR3 boundary, so the rest is inferred from the germline J gene. The chain links TRBV7-2 to TRBJ1-1, with D uncertain. CDR1 and CDR2 (germline): SGHTA, FQGNSA. The CDR3 is made up of 15 amino acids. Incomplete CDR3 DNA: TGTGCCAGCAGCCCCCCCCTGTATGTCAAAAACATT. Its protein is CASSPPLYVKNI. The complete CDR3 reads CASSPPLYVKNIAFF.

Of note for this clone: This sequence may be a read error, since a much larger clone differs from it by one base. The read ends 3 residues shy of where the CDR3 ends; the end is completed using the germline J gene. The chain uses TRBV30 and TRBJ2-3; 9 bases line up with TRBD1. Germline assignment: CDR1 GTSNPN and CDR2 SVGIG (reference sequence). This CDR3 spans 16 amino acids. CDR3 residues: CAWSFSGTGINQPQYF. CDR3 DNA (partial): TGTGCCTGGAGTTTTTCCGGGACAGGGATCAATCAGCCG.

With respect to this clone: The read stops 3 residues short of the end of the CDR3; the missing end is completed from the germline J gene. This chain connects TRBV13 to TRBJ2-7, with 11 bases that match TRBD2. In germline, CDR1 is PRHDT, CDR2 FYEKMQ (reference sequence). There are 20 residues in the CDR3. The V and J ends lost 4 bases and 0 bases, in that order; junction bases with no gene match: 17. CDR3 DNA (partial): TGTGCCAGCAGCTCTGTGGGGGGGACTAGCGGTTTTGTAAGCTCCTACGAG. The encoded protein is CASSSVGGTSGFVSSYE. The CDR3 as a whole reads CASSSVGGTSGFVSSYEQYF.